This T cell receptor (beta chain) was identified in a study of CD8 T cells in Susac syndrome. Random hexamers were used to reverse transcribe an amount of roughly 0.5 to 1 ug RNA. MiXCR, applied by TCRdb to the immunoSEQ multiplex PCR reads, yields one record per CDR3 protein. The data contain under 200,000 distinct CDR3 sequences, under 97% of them singletons. The CDR3 is 16 amino acids. Trimming stripped 0 bases from V and 6 bases from J, with 17 bases between. The germline gives CDR1 LGHDT, CDR2 YNNKEL (reference sequence). Sequenced: CD4+ T cells from PBMCs. The clonotype comes from a human donor with Susac syndrome. This chain joins TRBV3-1 and TRBJ1-2; D is unresolved. The CDR3 DNA reads TGTGCCAGCAGCCAAGATCTGGTCGTGGGTTCTCATGGCTACACCTTC. Translating it yields CASSQDLVVGSHGYTF. The complete variable domain, with remaining parts taken from reference TRBV3-1 and TRBJ1-2, reads DTAVSQTPKYLVTQMGNDKSIKCEQNLGHDTMYWYKQDSKKFLKIMFSYNNKELIINETVPNRFSPKSPDKAHLNLHINSLELGDSAVYFCASSQDLVVGSHGYTFGSGTRLTVV.